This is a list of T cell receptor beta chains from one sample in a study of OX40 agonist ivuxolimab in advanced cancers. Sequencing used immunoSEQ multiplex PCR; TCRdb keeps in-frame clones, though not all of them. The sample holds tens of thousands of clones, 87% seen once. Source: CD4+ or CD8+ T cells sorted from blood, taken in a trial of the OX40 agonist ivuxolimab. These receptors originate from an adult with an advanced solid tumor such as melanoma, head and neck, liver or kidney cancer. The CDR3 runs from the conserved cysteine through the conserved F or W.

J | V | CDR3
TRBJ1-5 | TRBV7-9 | CASSYFSNQPQHF
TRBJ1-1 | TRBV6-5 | CASSYSGGANTEAFF
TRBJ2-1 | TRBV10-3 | CAISEYNSGGPSYNEQFF
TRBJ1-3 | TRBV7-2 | CASSTGNTIYF
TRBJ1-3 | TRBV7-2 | CASSLVDANSGNTIYF
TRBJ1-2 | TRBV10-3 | CAISESQRPYGYTF
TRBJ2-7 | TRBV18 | CASSPLGDEQYF
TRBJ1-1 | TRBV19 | CASSMWESGEAFF
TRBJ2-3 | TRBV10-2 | CASSSKARGEDTQYF
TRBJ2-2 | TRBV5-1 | CASSWATSSGELFF
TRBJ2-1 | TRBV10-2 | CATRFTGPAGSEQFF
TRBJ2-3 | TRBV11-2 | CASSFLRGGTDTQYF
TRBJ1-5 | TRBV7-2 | CASSSQGRGNQPQHF
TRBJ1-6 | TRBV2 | CASSVADTNSPLHF
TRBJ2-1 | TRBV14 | CASSYYNEQFF
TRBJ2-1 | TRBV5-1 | CASSVENRGNEQFF
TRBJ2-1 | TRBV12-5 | CASGPGLAVYNEQFF
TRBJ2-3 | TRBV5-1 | CASSLGTSGGGDTQYF
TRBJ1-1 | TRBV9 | CASSPREGIWTEAFF
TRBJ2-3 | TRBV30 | CAWSGRGGAGTDTQYF
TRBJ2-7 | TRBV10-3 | CAISESRWAWEQYF
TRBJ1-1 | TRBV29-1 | CSALGWEVTEAFF
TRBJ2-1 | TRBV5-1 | CASSLGGQAHNEQFF
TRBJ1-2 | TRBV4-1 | CASSQEGGGYTF
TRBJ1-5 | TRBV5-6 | CASSLAGSSTKPQHF
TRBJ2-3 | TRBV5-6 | CASSAGTSGRGDTQYF
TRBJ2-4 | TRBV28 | CASSPHGSAKNIQYF
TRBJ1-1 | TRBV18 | CASSQVTGLGDISEAFF